The clone carrying this T cell receptor (beta chain) was recorded at least ten times. The data stem from a study of CD8+CD57+ T cells in acquired aplastic anemia. Study in general: Sorted CD4+ and CD8+ cells gave a mean 3.2 ug DNA, range about 0.2 to 27.4 ug.

Using genomic DNA as the template, TCR beta VDJ and CDR3 profiling was carried out. TCRdb itself ran the reads through MiXCR, one entry per CDR3 protein. The sample carries 150,000 to 200,000 distinct CDR3 sequences, approximately 49% recorded once. The germline CDR1 and CDR2 sequences are SGHVS and FQNEAQ. V lost 6 bases and J lost 1; bases outside the gene matches: 4. The CDR3 has 15 residues. This sequence originates from a human donor in good health. The specimen was sorted CD4+, CD8+, or CD8+CD57+ T cells (not recorded which) from PBMCs. The chain couples TRBV7-8 to TRBJ2-3; 10 bases agree with TRBD2. CDR3 protein: CASRTGLAGTDTQYF. Written as DNA, the CDR3 is TGTGCCAGCAGGACTGGACTAGCGGGCACAGATACGCAGTATTTT.